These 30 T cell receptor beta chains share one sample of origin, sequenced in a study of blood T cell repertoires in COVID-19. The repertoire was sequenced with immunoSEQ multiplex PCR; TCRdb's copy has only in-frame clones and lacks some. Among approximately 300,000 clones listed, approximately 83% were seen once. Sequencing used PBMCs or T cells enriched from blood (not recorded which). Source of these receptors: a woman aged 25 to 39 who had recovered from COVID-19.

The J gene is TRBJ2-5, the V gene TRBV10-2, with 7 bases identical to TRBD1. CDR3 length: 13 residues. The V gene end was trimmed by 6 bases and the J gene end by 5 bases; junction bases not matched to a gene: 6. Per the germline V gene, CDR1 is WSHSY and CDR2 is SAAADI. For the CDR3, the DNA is TGCGCCAGCAGCGAGGGGGCACGTGAGACCCAGTACTTC. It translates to CASSEGARETQYF.

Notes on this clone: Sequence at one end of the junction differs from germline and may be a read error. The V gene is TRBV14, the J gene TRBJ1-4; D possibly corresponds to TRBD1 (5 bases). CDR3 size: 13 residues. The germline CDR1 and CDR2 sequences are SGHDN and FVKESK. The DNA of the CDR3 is TGTGCCAGCAGCCAAGATCGACCAGGGTATCGGGTTTTT. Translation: CASSQDRPGYRVF. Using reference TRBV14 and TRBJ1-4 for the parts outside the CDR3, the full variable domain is EAGVTQFPSHSVIEKGQTVTLRCDPISGHDNLYWYRRVMGKEIKFLLHFVKESKQDESGMPNNRFLAERTGGTYSTLKVQPAELEDSGVYFCASSQDRPGYRVFGSGTQLSVL.

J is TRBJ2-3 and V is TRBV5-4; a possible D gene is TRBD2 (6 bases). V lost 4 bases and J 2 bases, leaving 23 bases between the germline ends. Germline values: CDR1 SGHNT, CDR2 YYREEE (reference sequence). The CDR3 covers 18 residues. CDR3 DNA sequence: TGTGCCAGCAGCCTAGGGCGGGGAGGTACTAAGACCACAGATACGCAGTATTTT. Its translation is CASSLGRGGTKTTDTQYF.

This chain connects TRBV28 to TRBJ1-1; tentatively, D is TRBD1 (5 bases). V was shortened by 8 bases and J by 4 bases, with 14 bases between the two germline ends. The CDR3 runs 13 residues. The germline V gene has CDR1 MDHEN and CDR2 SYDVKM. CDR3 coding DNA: TGTGCCAGCTCTCGGGGCGGGAGCACTGAAGCTTTCTTT. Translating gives CASSRGGSTEAFF.

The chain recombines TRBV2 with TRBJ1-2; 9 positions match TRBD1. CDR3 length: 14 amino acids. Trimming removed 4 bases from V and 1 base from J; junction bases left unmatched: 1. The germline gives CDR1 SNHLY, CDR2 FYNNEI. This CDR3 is CASSGGQGNYGYTF. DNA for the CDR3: TGTGCCAGCAGTGGGGGACAGGGTAACTATGGCTACACCTTC. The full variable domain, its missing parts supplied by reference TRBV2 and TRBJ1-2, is EPEVTQTPSHQVTQMGQEVILRCVPISNHLYFYWYRQILGQKVEFLVSFYNNEISEKSEIFDDQFSVERPDGSNFTLKIRSTKLEDSAMYFCASSGGQGNYGYTFGSGTRLTVV.

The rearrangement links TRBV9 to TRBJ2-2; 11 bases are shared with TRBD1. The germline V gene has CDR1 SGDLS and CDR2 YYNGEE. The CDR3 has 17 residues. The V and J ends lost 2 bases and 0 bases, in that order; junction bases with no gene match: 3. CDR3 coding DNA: TGTGCCAGCAGCGTTGGGACAGGGGGGACGAACACCGGGGAGCTGTTTTTT. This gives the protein CASSVGTGGTNTGELFF.

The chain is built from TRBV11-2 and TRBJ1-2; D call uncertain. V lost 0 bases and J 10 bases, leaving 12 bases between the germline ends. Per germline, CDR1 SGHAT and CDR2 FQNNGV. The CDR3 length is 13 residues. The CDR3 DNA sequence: TGTGCCAGCAGCTTAGATATCAGTTCTCTCTACACCTTC. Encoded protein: CASSLDISSLYTF.

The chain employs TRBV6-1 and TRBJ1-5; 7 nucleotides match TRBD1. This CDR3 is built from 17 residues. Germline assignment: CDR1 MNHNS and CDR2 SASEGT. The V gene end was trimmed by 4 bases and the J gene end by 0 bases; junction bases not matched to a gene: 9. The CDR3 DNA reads TGTGCCAGCAGTGCACCGGGACAGAGTTATAGCAATCAGCCCCAGCATTTT. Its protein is CASSAPGQSYSNQPQHF.

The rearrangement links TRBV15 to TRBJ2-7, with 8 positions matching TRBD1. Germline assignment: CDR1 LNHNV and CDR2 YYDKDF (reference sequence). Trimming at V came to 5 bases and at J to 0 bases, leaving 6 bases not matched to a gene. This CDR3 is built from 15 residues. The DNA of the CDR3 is TGTGCCACCAGCGCTGGGACAGGCCTCTCCTACGAGCAGTACTTC. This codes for CATSAGTGLSYEQYF. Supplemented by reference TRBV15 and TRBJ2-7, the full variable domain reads DAMVIQNPRYQVTQFGKPVTLSCSQTLNHNVMYWYQQKSSQAPKLLFHYYDKDFNNEADTPDNFQSRRPNTSFCFLDIRSPGLGDTAMYLCATSAGTGLSYEQYFGPGTRLTVT.

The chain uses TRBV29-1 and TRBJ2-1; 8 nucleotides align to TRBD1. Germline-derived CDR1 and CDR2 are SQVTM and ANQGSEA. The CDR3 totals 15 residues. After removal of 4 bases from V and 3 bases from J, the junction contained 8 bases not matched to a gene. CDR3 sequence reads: CSVGRDRGLYNEQFF. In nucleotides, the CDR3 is TGCAGCGTTGGCCGTGACAGGGGTCTCTACAATGAGCAGTTCTTC.

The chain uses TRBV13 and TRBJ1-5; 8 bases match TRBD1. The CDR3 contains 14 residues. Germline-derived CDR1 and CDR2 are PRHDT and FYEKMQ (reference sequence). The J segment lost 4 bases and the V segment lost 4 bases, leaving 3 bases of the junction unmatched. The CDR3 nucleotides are TGTGCCAGCAGCTGGGGACAGGAAAATCAGCCCCAGCATTTT. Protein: CASSWGQENQPQHF.

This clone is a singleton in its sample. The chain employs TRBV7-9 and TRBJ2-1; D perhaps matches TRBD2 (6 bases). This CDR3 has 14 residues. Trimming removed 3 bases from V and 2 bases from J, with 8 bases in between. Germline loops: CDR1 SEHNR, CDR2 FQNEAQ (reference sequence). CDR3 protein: CASSFGGAYNEQFF. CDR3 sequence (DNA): TGTGCCAGCAGCTTTGGCGGGGCCTACAATGAGCAGTTCTTC.

This chain's CDR3 is CASTPNGGEMTQYF. The CDR3, as DNA: TGTGCCAGCACCCCGAATGGGGGGGAAATGACCCAGTACTTC. The gene calls are TRBV27 and TRBJ2-5; 7 bases are shared with TRBD2. CDR3 size: 14 residues. CDR1 and CDR2 (germline): MNHEY, SMNVEV (reference sequence). J lost 7 bases, V lost 7 bases, and 12 bases had no gene match.

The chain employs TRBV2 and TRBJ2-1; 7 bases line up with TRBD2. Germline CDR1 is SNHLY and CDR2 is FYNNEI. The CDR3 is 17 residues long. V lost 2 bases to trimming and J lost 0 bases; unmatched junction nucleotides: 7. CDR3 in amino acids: CASSELHGGFSYNEQFF. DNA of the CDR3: TGTGCCAGCAGTGAACTCCACGGGGGGTTCTCCTACAATGAGCAGTTCTTC.

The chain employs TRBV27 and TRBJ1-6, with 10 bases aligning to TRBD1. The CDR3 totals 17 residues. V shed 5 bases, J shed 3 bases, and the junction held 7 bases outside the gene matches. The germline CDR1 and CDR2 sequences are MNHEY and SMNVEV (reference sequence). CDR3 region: CASSPPGQGIYNSPLHF. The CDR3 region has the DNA TGTGCCAGCAGTCCGCCGGGACAGGGGATCTATAATTCACCCCTCCACTTT.

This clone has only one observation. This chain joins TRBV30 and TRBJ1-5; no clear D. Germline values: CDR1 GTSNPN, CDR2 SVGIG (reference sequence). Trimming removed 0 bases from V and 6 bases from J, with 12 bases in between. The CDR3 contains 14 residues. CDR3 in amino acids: CAWSVGRSGQPQHF. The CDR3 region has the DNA TGTGCCTGGAGTGTGGGGAGGTCAGGTCAGCCCCAGCATTTT. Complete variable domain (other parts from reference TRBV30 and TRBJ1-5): SQTIHQWPATLVQPVGSPLSLECTVEGTSNPNLYWYRQAAGRGLQLLFYSVGIGQISSEVPQNLSASRPQDRQFILSSKKLLLSDSGFYLCAWSVGRSGQPQHFGDGTRLSIL.

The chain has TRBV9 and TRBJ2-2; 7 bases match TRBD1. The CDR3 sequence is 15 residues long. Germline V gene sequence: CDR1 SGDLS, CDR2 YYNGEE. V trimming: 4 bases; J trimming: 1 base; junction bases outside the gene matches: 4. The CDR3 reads CASSLRTGNTGELFF. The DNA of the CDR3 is TGTGCCAGCAGCCTCCGGACAGGGAACACCGGGGAGCTGTTTTTT.

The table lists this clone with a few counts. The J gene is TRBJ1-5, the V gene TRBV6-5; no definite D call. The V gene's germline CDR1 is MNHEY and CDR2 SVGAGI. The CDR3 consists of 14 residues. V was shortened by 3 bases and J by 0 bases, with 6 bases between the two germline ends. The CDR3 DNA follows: TGTGCCAGCAGTTATGGAGTTAGCAATCAGCCCCAGCATTTT. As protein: CASSYGVSNQPQHF.

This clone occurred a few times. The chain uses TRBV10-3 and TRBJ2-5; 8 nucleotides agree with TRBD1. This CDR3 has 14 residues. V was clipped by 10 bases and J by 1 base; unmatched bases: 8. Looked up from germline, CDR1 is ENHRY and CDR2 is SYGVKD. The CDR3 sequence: CATQTGEVQETQYF. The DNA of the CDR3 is TGTGCCACCCAGACAGGGGAGGTCCAAGAGACCCAGTACTTC.

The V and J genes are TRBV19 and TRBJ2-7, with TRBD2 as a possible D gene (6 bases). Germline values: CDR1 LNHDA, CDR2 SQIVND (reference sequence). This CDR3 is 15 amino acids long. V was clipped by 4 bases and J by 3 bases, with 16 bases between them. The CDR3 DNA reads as TGTGCCAGTAGTAACCCCCGGGACGGGAGCTACGAGCAGTACTTC. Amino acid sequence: CASSNPRDGSYEQYF.

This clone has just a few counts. For the CDR3, the DNA is TGTGCCAGCTCCCCCTCGACAAGGAACTATGGCTACACCTTC. It encodes CASSPSTRNYGYTF. The gene calls are TRBV18 and TRBJ1-2; no reliable D call. The length of the CDR3 is 14 residues. V lost 6 bases and J 2 bases, leaving 13 bases between the germline ends. The germline CDR1 and CDR2 sequences are KGHSH and LQKENI.

The DNA of the CDR3 is TGTGCCAGTAGCGTAGACAGGGGAAGGAATCAGCCCCAGCATTTT. This translates into CASSVDRGRNQPQHF. J is TRBJ1-5 and V is TRBV19, with 8 nucleotides matching TRBD1. The trim removed 6 bases at V and 4 bases at J, leaving 8 bases unmatched. The CDR3 runs to 15 residues. The V gene's germline CDR1 is LNHDA and CDR2 SQIVND (reference sequence). Full variable domain (remainder filled in from reference TRBV19 and TRBJ1-5): DGGITQSPKYLFRKEGQNVTLSCEQNLNHDAMYWYRQDPGQGLRLIYYSQIVNDFQKGDIAEGYSVSREKKESFPLTVTSAQKNPTAFYLCASSVDRGRNQPQHFGDGTRLSIL.

The chain's CDR3 is CTAVPLTEAFF. CDR3 DNA sequence: TGCACGGCGGTACCCCTGACTGAAGCTTTCTTT. The rearrangement links TRBV29-1 to TRBJ1-1; D remains unclear. The germline V gene encodes CDR1 SQVTM and CDR2 ANQGSEA. The CDR3 runs to 11 residues.

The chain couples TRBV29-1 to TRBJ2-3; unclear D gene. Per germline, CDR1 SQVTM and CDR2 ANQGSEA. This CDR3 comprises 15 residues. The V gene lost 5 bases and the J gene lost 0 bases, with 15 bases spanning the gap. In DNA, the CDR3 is TGCAGCGTTCGAAGTTCCTCCACTAGCACAGATACGCAGTATTTT. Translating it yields CSVRSSSTSTDTQYF.

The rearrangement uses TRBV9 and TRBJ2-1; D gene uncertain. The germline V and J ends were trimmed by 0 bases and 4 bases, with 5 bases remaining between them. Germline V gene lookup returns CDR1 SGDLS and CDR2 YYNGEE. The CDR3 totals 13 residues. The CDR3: CASSVAAYNEQFF. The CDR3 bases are TGTGCCAGCAGCGTAGCAGCGTACAATGAGCAGTTCTTC. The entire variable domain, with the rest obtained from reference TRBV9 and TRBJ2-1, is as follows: DSGVTQTPKHLITATGQRVTLRCSPRSGDLSVYWYQQSLDQGLQFLIQYYNGEERAKGNILERFSAQQFPDLHSELNLSSLELGDSALYFCASSVAAYNEQFFGPGTRLTVL.

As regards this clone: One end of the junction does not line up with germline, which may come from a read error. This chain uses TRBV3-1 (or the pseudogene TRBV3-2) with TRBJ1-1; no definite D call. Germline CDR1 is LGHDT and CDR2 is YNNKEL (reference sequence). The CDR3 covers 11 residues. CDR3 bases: TGTGCCAGCAGCCCGTTACCCGGACTAATATTT. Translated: CASSPLPGLIF.

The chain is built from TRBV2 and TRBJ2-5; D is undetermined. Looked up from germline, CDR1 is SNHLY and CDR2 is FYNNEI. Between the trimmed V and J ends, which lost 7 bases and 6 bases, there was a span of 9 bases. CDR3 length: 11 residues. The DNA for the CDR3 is TGTGCCAGCACTGGGCTCCAGACCCAGTACTTC. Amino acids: CASTGLQTQYF. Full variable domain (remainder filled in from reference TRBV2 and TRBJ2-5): EPEVTQTPSHQVTQMGQEVILRCVPISNHLYFYWYRQILGQKVEFLVSFYNNEISEKSEIFDDQFSVERPDGSNFTLKIRSTKLEDSAMYFCASTGLQTQYFGPGTRLLVL.

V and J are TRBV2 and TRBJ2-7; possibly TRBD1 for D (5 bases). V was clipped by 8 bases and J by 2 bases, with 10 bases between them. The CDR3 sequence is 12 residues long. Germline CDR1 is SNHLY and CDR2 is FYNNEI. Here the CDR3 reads CASSRQTYEQYF. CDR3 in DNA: TGTGCCAGCTCGAGACAGACCTACGAGCAGTACTTC.

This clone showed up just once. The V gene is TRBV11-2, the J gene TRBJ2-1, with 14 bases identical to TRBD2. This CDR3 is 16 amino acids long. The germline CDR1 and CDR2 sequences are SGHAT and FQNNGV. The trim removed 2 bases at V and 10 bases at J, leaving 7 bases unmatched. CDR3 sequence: CASSLPGLAGVREQFF. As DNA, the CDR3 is TGTGCCAGCAGCTTACCGGGACTAGCGGGAGTCCGGGAGCAGTTCTTC.

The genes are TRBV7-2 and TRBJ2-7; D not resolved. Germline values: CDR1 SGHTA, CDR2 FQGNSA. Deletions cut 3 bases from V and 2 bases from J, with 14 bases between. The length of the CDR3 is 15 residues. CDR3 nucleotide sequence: TGTGCCAGCAGCTTGACCCCTGCGGTACCCTACGAGCAGTACTTC. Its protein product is CASSLTPAVPYEQYF.